Detailed here is one T cell receptor (beta chain). The antigen is not known. Amplification used 60 Vbeta primers and 13 Jbeta primers. Measured with immunoSEQ multiplex PCR; TCRdb has only the in-frame clones, and not every one. The sample yields roughly 100,000 clones, nearly 85% seen once. These data are taken from a study of cytomegalovirus exposure and HLA in healthy donors. The study, taken as a whole, reports: A list of approximately 150 TCR beta chains associated with cytomegalovirus was given. Beyond CMV serostatus, there was no information to go on about immune exposure.

Germline CDR1 LNHDA, CDR2 SQIVND (reference sequence). V lost 3 bases and J 3 bases, leaving 12 bases between the germline ends. The CDR3 length is 14 residues. The rearrangement joins TRBV19 to TRBJ2-7; D might be TRBD2 (6 bases). The clonotype was recovered from a man between 18 and 29 years old in good health and CMV-seronegative. Sequencing used PBMCs. The CDR3 here is CASSIGGTLYEQYF. The CDR3 DNA is TGTGCCAGTAGTATTGGCGGGACTCTCTACGAGCAGTACTTC. Full variable domain (outside the CDR3, taken from reference TRBV19 and TRBJ2-7): DGGITQSPKYLFRKEGQNVTLSCEQNLNHDAMYWYRQDPGQGLRLIYYSQIVNDFQKGDIAEGYSVSREKKESFPLTVTSAQKNPTAFYLCASSIGGTLYEQYFGPGTRLTVT.